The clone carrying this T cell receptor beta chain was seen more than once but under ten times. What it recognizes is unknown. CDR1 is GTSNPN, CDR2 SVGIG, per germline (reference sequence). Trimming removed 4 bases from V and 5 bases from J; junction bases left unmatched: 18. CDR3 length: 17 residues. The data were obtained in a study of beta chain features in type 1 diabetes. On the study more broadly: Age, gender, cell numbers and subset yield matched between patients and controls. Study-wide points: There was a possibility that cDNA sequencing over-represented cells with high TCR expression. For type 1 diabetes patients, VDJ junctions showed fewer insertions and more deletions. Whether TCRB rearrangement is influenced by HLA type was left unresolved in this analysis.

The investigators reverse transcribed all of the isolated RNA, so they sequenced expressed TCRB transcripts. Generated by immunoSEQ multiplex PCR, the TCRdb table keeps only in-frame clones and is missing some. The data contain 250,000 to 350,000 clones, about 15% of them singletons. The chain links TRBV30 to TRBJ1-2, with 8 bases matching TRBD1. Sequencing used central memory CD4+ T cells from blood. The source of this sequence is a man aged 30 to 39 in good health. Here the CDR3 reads CAWTDMTGATVPYGYTF. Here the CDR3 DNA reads TGTGCCTGGACGGATATGACAGGGGCCACCGTCCCATATGGCTACACCTTC. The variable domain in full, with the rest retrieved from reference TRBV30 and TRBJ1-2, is SQTIHQWPATLVQPVGSPLSLECTVEGTSNPNLYWYRQAAGRGLQLLFYSVGIGQISSEVPQNLSASRPQDRQFILSSKKLLLSDSGFYLCAWTDMTGATVPYGYTFGSGTRLTVV.